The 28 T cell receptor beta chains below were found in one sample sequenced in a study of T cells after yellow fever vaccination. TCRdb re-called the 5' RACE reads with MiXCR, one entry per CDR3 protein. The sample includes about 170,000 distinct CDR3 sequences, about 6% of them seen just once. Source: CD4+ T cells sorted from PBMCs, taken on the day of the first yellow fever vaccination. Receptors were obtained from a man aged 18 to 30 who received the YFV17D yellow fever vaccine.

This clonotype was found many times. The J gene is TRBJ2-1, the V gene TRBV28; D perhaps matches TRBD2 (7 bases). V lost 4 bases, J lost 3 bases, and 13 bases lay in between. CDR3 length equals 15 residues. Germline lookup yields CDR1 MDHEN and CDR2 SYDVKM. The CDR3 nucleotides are TGTGCCAGCAGTTATGTCGGGGGGCTCTACAATGAGCAGTTCTTC. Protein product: CASSYVGGLYNEQFF.

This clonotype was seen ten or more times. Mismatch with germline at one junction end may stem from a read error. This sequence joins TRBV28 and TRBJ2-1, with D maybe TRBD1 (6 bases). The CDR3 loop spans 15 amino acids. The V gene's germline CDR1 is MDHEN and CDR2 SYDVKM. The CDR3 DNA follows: TGTGCCAGCAGCTTCCTGCGGAACCGGGACAAAGAGCAGTTCTTC. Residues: CASSFLRNRDKEQFF.

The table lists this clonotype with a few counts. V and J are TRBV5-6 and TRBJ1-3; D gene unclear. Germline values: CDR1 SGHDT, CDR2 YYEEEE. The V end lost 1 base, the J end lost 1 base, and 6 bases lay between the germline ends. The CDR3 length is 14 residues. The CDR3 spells CASSLFESGNTIYF. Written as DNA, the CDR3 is TGTGCCAGCAGCTTGTTCGAGTCTGGAAACACCATATATTTT.

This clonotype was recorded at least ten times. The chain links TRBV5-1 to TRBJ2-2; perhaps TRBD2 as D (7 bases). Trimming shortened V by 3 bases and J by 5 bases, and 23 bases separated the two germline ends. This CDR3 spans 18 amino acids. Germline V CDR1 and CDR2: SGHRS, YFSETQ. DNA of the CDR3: TGCGCCAGCAGCTACGGGGGGCCACGCGACTTCAGAACCGGGGAGCTGTTTTTT. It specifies CASSYGGPRDFRTGELFF.

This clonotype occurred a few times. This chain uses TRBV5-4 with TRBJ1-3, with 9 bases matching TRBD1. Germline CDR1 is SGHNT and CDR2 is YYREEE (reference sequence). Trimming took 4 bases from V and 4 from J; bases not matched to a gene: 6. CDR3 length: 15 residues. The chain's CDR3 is CASSRGQGEGNTIYF. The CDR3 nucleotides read TGTGCCAGCAGCAGGGGACAGGGTGAAGGAAACACCATATATTTT.

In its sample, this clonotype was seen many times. The CDR3 reads CASSQEVRGGTDTQYF. CDR3 DNA sequence: TGTGCCAGCAGCCAAGAGGTTCGCGGGGGCACAGATACGCAGTATTTT. The V call is TRBV4-2, the J call TRBJ2-3, with TRBD2 as a possible D gene (6 bases). Germline CDR1 reads LGHNA; CDR2 reads YNFKEQ. V lost 0 bases and J lost 1, with 11 bases in between. This CDR3 has 16 residues.

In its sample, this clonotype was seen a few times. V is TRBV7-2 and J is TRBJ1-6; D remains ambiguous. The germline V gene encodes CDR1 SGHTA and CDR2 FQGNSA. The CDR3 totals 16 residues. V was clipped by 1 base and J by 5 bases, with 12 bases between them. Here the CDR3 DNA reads TGTGCCAGCAGCTTAGATTCTACGGGCGATAATTCACCCCTCCACTTT. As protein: CASSLDSTGDNSPLHF. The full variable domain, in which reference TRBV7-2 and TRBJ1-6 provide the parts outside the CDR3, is GAGVSQSPSNKVTEKGKDVELRCDPISGHTALYWYRQSLGQGLEFLIYFQGNSAPDKSGLPSDRFSAERTGGSVSTLTIQRTQQEDSAVYLCASSLDSTGDNSPLHFGNGTRLTVT.

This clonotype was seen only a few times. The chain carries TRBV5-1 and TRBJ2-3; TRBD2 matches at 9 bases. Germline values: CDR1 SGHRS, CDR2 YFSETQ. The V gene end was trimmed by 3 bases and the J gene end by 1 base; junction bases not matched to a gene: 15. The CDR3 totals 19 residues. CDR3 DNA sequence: TGCGCCAGCAGCTCCGACGGGACTAGCTTCAAATATGGCACAGATACGCAGTATTTT. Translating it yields CASSSDGTSFKYGTDTQYF. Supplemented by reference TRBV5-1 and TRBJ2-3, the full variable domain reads KAGVTQTPRYLIKTRGQQVTLSCSPISGHRSVSWYQQTPGQGLQFLFEYFSETQRNKGNFPGRFSGRQFSNSRSEMNVSTLELGDSALYLCASSSDGTSFKYGTDTQYFGPGTRLTVL.

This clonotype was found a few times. CDR3 amino acids: CASSEGLGTYEQYF. CDR3 nucleotides: TGTGCCAGCAGCGAGGGACTGGGAACCTACGAGCAGTACTTC. V gene TRBV7-2 combines with J gene TRBJ2-7; possibly TRBD2 for D (6 bases). Germline values: CDR1 SGHTA, CDR2 FQGNSA. V was pared by 5 bases and J by 2 bases, with 13 bases between. CDR3 length: 14 residues.

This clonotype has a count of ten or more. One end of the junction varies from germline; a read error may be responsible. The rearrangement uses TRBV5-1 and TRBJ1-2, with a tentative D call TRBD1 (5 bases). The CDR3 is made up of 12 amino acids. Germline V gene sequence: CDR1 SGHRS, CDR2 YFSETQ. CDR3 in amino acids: CASSRGDYGYTF. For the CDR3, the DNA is TGTGCCAGCAGTAGAGGGGACTATGGCTACACCTTC.

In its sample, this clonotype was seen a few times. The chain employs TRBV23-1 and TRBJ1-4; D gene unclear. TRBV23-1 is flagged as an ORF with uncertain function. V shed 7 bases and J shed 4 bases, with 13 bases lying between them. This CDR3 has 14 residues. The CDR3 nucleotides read TGCGCCAGCACCCAAGAGGCCCTTAATGAAAAACTGTTTTTT. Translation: CASTQEALNEKLFF.

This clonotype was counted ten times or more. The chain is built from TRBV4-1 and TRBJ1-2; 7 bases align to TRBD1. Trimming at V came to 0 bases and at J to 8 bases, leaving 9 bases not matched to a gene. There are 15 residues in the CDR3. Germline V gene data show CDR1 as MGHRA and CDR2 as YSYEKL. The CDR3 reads CASSQDWQGVGGYTF. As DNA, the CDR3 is TGCGCCAGCAGCCAAGATTGGCAGGGGGTAGGCGGCTACACCTTC.

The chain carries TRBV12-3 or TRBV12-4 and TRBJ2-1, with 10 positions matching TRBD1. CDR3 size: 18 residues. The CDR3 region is CTCSPLHGGTGVYNEQFF. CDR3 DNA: TGTACCTGCAGCCCCCTTCATGGCGGGACAGGGGTCTACAATGAGCAGTTCTTC.

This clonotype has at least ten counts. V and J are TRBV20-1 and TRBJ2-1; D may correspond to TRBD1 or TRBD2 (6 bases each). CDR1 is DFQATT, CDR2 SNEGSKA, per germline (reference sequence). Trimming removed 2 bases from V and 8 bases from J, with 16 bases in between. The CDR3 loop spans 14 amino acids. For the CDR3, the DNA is TGCAGTGCTAGACGGGGGCGCTTTCAGGATGAGCAGTTCTTC. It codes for CSARRGRFQDEQFF.

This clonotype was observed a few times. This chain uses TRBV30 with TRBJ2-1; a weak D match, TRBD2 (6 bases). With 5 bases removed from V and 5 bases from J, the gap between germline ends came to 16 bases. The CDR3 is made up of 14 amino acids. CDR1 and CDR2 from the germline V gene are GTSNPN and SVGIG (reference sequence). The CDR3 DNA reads TGTGCCTGGGGTCGGTCGGGAGCCCACAATGAGCAGTTCTTC. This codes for CAWGRSGAHNEQFF. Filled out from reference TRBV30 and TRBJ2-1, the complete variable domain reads SQTIHQWPATLVQPVGSPLSLECTVEGTSNPNLYWYRQAAGRGLQLLFYSVGIGQISSEVPQNLSASRPQDRQFILSSKKLLLSDSGFYLCAWGRSGAHNEQFFGPGTRLTVL.

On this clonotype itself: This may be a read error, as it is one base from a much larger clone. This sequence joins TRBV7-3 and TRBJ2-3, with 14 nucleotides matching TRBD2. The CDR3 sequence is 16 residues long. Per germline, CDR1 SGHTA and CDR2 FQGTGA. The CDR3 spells CACSSRGTSGGDTQYF. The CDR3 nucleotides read TGTGCCTGCAGCAGCCGGGGGACTAGCGGGGGAGATACGCAGTATTTT.

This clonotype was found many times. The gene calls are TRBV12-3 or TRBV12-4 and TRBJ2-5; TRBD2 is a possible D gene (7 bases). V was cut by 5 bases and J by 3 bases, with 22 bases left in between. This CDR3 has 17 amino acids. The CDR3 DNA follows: TGTGCCAGCAGTCCAAGGGGGGGGCGGAGTCCAAAAGAGACCCAGTACTTC. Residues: CASSPRGGRSPKETQYF.

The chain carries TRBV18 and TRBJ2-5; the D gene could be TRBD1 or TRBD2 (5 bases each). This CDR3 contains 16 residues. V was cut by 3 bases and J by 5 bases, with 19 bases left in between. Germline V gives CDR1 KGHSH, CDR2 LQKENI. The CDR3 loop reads CASSPLSRENKETQYF. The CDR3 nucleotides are TGTGCCAGCTCACCTTTAAGCAGGGAGAACAAGGAGACCCAGTACTTC.

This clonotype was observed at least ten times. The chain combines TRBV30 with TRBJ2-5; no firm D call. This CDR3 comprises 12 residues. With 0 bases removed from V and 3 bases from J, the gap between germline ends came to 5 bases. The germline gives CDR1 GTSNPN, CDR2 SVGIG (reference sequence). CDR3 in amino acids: CAWSVTEETQYF. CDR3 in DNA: TGTGCCTGGAGTGTAACCGAAGAGACCCAGTACTTC.

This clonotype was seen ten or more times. This chain's CDR3 is CASSLRASGGNEQFF. DNA of the CDR3: TGTGCCAGCAGTTTGAGGGCTAGCGGGGGTAATGAGCAGTTCTTC. V and J are TRBV12-3 or TRBV12-4 and TRBJ2-1; TRBD2 agrees at 10 bases. There are 15 residues in the CDR3. V lost 3 bases, J lost 7 bases, and 6 bases stayed unmatched.

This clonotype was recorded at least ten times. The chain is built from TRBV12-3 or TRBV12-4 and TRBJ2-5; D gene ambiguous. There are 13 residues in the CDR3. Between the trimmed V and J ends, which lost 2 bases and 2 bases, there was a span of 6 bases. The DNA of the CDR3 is TGTGCCAGCAGTTTATACGGGCAAGAGACCCAGTACTTC. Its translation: CASSLYGQETQYF.

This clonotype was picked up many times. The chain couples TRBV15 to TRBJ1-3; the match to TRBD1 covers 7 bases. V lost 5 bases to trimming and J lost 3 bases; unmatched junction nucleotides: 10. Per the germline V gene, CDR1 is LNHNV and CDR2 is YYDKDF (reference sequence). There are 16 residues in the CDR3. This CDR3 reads CATSRRQGASGNTIYF. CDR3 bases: TGTGCCACCAGCCGGAGACAGGGAGCGAGTGGAAACACCATATATTTT.

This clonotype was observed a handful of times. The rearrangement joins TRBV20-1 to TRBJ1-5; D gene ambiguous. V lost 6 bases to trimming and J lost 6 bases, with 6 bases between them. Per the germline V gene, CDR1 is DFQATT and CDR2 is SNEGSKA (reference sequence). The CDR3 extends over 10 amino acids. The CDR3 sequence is CSALPQPQHF. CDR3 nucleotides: TGCAGTGCCCTACCTCAGCCCCAGCATTTT.

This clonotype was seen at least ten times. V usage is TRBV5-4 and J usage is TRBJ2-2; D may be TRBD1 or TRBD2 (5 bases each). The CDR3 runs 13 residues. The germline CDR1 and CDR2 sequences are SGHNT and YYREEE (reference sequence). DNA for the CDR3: TGTGCTTACGGGGCCACGAACACCGGGGAGCTGTTTTTT. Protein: CAYGATNTGELFF.

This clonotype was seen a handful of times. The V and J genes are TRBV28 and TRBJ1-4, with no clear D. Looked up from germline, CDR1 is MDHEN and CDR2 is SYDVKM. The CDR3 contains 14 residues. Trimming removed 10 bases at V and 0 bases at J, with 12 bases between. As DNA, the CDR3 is TGTGCCACCTTAACGGGTGCAACTAATGAAAAACTGTTTTTT. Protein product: CATLTGATNEKLFF.

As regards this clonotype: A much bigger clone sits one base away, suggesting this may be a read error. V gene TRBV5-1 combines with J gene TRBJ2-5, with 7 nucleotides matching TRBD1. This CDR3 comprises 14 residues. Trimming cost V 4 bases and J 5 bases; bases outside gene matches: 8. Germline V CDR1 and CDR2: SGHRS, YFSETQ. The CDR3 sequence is CASSPGTVAETQYF. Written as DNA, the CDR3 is TGCGCCAGCAGCCCAGGGACAGTTGCGGAGACCCAGTACTTC.

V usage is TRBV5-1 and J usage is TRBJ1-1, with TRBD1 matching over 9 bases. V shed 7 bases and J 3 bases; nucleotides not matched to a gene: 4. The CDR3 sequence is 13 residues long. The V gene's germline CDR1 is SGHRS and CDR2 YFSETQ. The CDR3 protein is CASYRGLDTEAFF. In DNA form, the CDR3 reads TGCGCCAGCTACAGGGGGCTTGACACTGAAGCTTTCTTT. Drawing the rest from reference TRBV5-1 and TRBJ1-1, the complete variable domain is KAGVTQTPRYLIKTRGQQVTLSCSPISGHRSVSWYQQTPGQGLQFLFEYFSETQRNKGNFPGRFSGRQFSNSRSEMNVSTLELGDSALYLCASYRGLDTEAFFGQGTRLTVV.

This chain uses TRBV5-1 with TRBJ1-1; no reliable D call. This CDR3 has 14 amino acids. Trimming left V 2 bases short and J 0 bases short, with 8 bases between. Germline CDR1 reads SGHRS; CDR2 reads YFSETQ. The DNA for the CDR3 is TGCGCCAGCAGCTTAGAGAACATGAACACTGAAGCTTTCTTT. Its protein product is CASSLENMNTEAFF.